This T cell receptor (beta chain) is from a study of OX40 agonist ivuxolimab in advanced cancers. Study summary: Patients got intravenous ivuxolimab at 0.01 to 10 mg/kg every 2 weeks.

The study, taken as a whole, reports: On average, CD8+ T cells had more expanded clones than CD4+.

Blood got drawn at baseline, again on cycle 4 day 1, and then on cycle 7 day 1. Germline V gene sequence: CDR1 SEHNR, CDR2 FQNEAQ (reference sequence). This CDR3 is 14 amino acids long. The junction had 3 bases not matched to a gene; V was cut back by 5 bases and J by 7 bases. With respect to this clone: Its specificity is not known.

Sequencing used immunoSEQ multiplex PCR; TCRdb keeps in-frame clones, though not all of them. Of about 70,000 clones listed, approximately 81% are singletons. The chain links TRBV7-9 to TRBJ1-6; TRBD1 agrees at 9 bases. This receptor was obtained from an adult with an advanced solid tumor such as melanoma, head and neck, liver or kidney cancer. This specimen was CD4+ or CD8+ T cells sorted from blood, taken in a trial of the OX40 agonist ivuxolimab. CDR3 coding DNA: TGTGCCAGCAGCCATGACAGGGGGAATTCACCCCTCCACTTT. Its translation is CASSHDRGNSPLHF.